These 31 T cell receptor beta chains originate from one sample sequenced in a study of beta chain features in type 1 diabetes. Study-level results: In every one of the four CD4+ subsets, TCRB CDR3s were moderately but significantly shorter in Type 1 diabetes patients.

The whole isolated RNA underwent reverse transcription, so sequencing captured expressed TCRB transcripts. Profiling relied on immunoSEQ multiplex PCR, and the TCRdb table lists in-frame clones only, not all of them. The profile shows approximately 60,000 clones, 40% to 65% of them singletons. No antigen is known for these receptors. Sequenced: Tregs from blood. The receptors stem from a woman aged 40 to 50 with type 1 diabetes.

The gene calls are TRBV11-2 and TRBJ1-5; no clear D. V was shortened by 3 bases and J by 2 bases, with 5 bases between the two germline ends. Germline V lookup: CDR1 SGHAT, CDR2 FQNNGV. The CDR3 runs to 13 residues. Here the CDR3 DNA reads TGTGCCAGCAGCTTCCAGGGCAATCAGCCCCAGCATTTT. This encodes CASSFQGNQPQHF.

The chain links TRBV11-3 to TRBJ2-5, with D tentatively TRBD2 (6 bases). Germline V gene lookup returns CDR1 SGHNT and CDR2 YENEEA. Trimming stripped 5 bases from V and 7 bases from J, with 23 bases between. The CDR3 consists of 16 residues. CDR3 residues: CASSLGTGGALGTQYF. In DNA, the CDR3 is TGTGCCAGCAGCCTTGGGACTGGAGGGGCCCTTGGGACCCAGTACTTC.

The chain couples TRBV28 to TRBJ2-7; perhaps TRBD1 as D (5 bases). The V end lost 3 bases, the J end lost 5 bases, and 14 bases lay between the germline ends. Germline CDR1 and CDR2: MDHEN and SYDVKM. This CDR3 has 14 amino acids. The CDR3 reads CASSFGRGRDEQYF. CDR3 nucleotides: TGTGCCAGCAGTTTCGGTAGGGGAAGGGACGAGCAGTACTTC.

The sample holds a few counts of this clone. The CDR3 nucleotides read TGTGCCAGCAGCCCTGAGTCCTACGAGCAGTACTTC. Amino acids: CASSPESYEQYF. This chain uses TRBV7-2 with TRBJ2-7; D is ambiguous. V was shortened by 5 bases and J by 1 base, with 6 bases between the two germline ends. The V gene's germline CDR1 is SGHTA and CDR2 FQGNSA. This CDR3 is 12 amino acids long.

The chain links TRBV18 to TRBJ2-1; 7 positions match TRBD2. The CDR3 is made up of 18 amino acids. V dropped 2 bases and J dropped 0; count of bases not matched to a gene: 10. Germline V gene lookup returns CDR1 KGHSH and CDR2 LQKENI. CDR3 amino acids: CASSPAPLTGGSYNEQFF. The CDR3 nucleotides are TGTGCCAGCTCACCAGCCCCCTTAACGGGGGGCTCCTACAATGAGCAGTTCTTC.

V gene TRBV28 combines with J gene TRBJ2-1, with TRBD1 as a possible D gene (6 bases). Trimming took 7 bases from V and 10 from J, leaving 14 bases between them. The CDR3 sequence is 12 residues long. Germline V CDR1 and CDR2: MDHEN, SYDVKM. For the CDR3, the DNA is TGTGCCAGCAACCTCCAGGGGAAGGAGCAGTTCTTC. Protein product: CASNLQGKEQFF. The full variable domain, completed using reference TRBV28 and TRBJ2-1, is DVKVTQSSRYLVKRTGEKVFLECVQDMDHENMFWYRQDPGLGLRLIYFSYDVKMKEKGDIPEGYSVSREKKERFSLILESASTNQTSMYLCASNLQGKEQFFGPGTRLTVL.

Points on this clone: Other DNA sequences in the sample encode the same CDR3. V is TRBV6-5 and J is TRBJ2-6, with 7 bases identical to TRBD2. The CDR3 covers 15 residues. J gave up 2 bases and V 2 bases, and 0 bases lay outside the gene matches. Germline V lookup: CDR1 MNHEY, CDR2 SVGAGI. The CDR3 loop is CASSYGGAGANVLTF. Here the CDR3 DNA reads TGTGCCAGCAGTTACGGGGGGGCTGGGGCCAACGTCCTGACTTTC.

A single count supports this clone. CDR3 DNA sequence: TGTGCCAGCAGACCGACAGGGGGTGCCTACGAGCAGTACTTC. Protein product: CASRPTGGAYEQYF. The genes are TRBV7-9 and TRBJ2-7; 9 bases are shared with TRBD1. The germline CDR1 and CDR2 sequences are SEHNR and FQNEAQ (reference sequence). The V segment lost 6 bases and the J segment 2 bases; nucleotides outside the gene matches: 5. The CDR3 contains 14 residues.

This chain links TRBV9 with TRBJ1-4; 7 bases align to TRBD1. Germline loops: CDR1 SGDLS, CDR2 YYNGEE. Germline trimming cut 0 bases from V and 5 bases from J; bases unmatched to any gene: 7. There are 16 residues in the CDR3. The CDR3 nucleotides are TGTGCCAGCAGCGTAGCCCCGACAGGGCCGAATGAAAAACTGTTTTTT. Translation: CASSVAPTGPNEKLFF.

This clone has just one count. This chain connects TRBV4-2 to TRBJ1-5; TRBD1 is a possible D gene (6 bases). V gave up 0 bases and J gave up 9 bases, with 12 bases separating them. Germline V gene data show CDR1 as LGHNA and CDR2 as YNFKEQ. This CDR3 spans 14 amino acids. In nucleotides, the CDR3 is TGTGCCAGCAGCCAAGAGATACAGGGTAGGCCCCAGCATTTT. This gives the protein CASSQEIQGRPQHF.

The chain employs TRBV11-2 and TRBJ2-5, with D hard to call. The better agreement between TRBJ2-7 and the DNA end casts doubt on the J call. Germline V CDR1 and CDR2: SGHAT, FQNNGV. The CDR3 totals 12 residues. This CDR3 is CASSLPRFEQYF. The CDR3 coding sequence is TGTGCCAGCAGCTTGCCTCGATTCGAGCAGTACTTC.

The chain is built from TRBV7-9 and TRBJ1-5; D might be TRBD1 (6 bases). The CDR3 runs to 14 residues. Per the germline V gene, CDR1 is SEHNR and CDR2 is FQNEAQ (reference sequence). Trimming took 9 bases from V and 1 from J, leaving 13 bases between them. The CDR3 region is CASSLDRSNQPQHF. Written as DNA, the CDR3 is TGTGCCAGTTCCCTCGACAGGAGCAATCAGCCCCAGCATTTT.

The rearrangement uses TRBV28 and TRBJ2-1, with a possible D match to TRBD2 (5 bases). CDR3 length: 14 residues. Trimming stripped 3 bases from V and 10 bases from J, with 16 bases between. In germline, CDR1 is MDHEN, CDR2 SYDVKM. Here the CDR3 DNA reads TGTGCCAGCAGTTTTCCGAGACTACTCGCGGAGCAGTTCTTC. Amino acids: CASSFPRLLAEQFF. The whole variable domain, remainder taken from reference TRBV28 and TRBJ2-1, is DVKVTQSSRYLVKRTGEKVFLECVQDMDHENMFWYRQDPGLGLRLIYFSYDVKMKEKGDIPEGYSVSREKKERFSLILESASTNQTSMYLCASSFPRLLAEQFFGPGTRLTVL.

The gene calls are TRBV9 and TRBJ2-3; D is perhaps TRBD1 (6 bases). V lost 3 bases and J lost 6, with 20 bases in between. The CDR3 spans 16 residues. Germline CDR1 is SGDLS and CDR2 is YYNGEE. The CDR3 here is CASSAPGQGLADTQYF. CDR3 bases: TGTGCCAGCAGCGCCCCGGGACAAGGATTAGCGGATACGCAGTATTTT.

CDR3 in amino acids: CASSSLAGGPSEQYF. Here the CDR3 DNA reads TGTGCCAGCAGTTCTCTAGCGGGAGGGCCCAGCGAGCAGTACTTC. The chain employs TRBV28 and TRBJ2-7; 12 nucleotides line up with TRBD2. This CDR3 has 15 residues. Germline V gene lookup returns CDR1 MDHEN and CDR2 SYDVKM. Losses at the gene ends were 4 bases for V and 6 bases for J; bases not matched to a gene: 7.

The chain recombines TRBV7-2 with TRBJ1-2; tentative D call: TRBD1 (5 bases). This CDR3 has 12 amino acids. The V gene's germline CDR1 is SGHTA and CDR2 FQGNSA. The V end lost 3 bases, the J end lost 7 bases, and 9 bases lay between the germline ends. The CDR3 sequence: CASSFDRTGYTF. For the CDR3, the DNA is TGTGCCAGCAGCTTCGACAGAACTGGCTACACCTTC.

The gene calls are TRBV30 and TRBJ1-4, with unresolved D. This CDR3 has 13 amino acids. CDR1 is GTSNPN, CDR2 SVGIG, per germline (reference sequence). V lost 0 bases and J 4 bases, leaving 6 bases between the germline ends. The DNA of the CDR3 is TGTGCCTGGAGTGTACGAGTTAATGAAAAACTGTTTTTT. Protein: CAWSVRVNEKLFF.

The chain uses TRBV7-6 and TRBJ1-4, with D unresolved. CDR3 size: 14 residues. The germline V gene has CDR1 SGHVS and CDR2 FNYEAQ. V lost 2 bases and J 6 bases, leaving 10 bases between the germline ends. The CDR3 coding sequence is TGTGCCAGCAGCTTAAATCCCTCGGATGAAAAACTGTTTTTT. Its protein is CASSLNPSDEKLFF.

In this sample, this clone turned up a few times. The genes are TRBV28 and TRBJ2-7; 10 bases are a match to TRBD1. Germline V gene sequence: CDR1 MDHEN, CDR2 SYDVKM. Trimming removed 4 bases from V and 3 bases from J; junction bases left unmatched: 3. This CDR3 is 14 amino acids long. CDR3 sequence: CASSYGTGDYEQYF. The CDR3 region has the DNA TGTGCCAGCAGTTATGGGACAGGGGACTACGAGCAGTACTTC.

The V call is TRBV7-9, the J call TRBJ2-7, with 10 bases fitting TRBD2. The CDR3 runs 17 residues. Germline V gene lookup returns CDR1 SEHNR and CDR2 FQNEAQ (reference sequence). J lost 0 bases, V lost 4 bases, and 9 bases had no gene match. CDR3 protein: CASSSSSGGTLSYEQYF. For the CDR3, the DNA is TGTGCCAGCAGCTCCTCTAGCGGGGGAACCCTCTCCTACGAGCAGTACTTC.

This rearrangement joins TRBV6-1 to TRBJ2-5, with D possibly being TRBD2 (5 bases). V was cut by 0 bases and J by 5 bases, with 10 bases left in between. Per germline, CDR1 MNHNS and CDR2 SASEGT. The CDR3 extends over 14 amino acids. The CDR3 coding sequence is TGTGCCAGCAGTGAAGCGCTGGGCGGGGAGACCCAGTACTTC. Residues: CASSEALGGETQYF.

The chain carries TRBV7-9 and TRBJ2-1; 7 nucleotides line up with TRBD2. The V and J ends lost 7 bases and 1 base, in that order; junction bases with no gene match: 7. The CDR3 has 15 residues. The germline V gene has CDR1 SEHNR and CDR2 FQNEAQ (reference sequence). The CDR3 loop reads CASKERGLSYNEQFF. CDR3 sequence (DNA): TGTGCCAGCAAAGAGAGGGGACTATCCTACAATGAGCAGTTCTTC.

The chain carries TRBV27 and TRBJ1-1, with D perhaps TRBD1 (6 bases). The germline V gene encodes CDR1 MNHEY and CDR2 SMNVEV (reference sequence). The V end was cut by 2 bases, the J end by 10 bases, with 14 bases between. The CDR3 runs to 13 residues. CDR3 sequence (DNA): TGTGCCAGCAGTTTACGGGTCGGGGACACAGCTTTCTTT. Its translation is CASSLRVGDTAFF.

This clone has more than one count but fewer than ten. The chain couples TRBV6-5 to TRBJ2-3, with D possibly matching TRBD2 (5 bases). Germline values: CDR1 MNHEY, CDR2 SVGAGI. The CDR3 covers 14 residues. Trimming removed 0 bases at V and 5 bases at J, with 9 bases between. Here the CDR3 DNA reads TGTGCCAGCAGTTACTCGATTGCGGGAGATACGCAGTATTTT. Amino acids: CASSYSIAGDTQYF.

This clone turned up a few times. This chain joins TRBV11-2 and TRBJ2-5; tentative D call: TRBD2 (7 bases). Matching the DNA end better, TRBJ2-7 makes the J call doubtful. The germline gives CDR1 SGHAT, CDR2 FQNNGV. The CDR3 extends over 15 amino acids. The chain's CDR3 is CASSPAGGLGYEQYF. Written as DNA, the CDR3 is TGTGCCAGCAGCCCCGCCGGGGGGCTTGGTTACGAGCAGTACTTC.

The CDR3 loop reads CASSVTASGSFGEQYF. DNA of the CDR3: TGTGCCAGCAGCGTTACAGCTAGCGGTTCCTTCGGAGAGCAGTACTTC. J is TRBJ2-7 and V is TRBV7-6; TRBD2 agrees at 7 bases. Germline V gene lookup returns CDR1 SGHVS and CDR2 FNYEAQ. V lost 5 bases and J lost 7; bases outside the gene matches: 17. The length of the CDR3 is 16 residues.

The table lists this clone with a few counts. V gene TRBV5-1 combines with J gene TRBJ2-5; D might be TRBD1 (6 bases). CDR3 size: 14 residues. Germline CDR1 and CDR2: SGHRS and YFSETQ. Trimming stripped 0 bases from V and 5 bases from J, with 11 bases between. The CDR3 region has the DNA TGCGCCAGCAGCTTGGTGCCAGGGGACGAGACCCAGTACTTC. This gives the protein CASSLVPGDETQYF.

CDR3 nucleotides: TGTGCCACCAGCAGAGTATCAGTAGGGGTTCGCAATCAGCCCCAGCATTTT. Its protein is CATSRVSVGVRNQPQHF. The chain uses TRBV15 and TRBJ1-5, with D maybe TRBD1 (5 bases). The CDR3 is 17 residues long. Germline V CDR1 and CDR2: LNHNV, YYDKDF (reference sequence). Deletions cut 1 base from V and 2 bases from J, with 15 bases between.

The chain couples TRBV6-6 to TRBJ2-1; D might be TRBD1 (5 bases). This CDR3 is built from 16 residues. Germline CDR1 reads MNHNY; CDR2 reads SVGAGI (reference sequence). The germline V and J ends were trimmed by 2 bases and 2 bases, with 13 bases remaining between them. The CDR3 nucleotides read TGTGCCAGCAGTTACCGAATTAAACAGGCCTACAATGAGCAGTTCTTC. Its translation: CASSYRIKQAYNEQFF.

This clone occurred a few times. In DNA form, the CDR3 reads TGCGCCAGCAGCTTGAGGGGAACTGAAGCTTTCTTT. Translated, it gives CASSLRGTEAFF. The chain is built from TRBV5-1 and TRBJ1-1; D perhaps matches TRBD1 (5 bases). The CDR3 is made up of 12 amino acids. The V gene's germline CDR1 is SGHRS and CDR2 YFSETQ. Trimming stripped 1 base from V and 5 bases from J, with 6 bases between.

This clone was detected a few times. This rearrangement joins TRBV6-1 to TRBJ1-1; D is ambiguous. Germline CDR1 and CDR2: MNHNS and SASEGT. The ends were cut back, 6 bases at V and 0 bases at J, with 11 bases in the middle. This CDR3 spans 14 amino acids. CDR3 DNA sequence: TGTGCCAGCAGCCCCGGGGTCCTGAACACTGAAGCTTTCTTT. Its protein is CASSPGVLNTEAFF.